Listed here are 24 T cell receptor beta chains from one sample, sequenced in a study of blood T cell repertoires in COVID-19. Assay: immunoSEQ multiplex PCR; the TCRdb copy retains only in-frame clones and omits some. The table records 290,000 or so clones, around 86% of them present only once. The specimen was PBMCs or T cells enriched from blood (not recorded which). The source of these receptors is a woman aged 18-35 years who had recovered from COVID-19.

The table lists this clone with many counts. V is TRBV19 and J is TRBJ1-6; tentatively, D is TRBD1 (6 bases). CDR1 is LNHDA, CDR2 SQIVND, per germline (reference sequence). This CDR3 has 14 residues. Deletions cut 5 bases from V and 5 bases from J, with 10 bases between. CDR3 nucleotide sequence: TGTGCCAGTAGTCCGGGACAAGATAATTCACCCCTCCACTTT. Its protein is CASSPGQDNSPLHF.

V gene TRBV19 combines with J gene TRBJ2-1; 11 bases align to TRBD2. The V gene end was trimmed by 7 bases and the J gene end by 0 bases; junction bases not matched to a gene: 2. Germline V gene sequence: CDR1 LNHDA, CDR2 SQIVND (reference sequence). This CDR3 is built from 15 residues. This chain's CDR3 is CASTGTSGSYNEQFF. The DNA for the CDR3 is TGTGCCAGTACCGGGACTAGCGGCTCCTACAATGAGCAGTTCTTC.

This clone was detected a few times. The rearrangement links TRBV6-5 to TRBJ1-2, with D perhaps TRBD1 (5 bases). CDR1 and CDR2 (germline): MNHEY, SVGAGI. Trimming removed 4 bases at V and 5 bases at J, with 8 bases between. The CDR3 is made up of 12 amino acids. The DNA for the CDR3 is TGTGCCAGCAGTTCGGCAGGGTATGGCTACACCTTC. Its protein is CASSSAGYGYTF.

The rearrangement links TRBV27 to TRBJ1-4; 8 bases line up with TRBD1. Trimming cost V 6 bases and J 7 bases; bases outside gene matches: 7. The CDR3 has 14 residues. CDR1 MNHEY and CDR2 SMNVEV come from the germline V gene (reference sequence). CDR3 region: CASRTTGEGEKLFF. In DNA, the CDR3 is TGTGCCAGCAGGACGACAGGGGAGGGTGAAAAACTGTTTTTT.

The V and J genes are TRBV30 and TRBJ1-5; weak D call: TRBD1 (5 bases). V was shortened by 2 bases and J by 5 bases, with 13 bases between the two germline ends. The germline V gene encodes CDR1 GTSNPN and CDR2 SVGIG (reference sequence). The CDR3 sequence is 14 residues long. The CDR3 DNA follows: TGTGCCTGGAGTAACGCGGGGGTCGATCAGCCCCAGCATTTT. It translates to CAWSNAGVDQPQHF.

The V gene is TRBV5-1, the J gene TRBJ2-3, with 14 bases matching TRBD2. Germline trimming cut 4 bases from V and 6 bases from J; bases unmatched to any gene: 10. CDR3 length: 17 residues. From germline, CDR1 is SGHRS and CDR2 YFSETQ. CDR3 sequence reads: CASSPAGLAGVGDTQYF. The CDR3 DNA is TGCGCCAGCAGCCCGGCGGGACTAGCGGGAGTTGGGGATACGCAGTATTTT.

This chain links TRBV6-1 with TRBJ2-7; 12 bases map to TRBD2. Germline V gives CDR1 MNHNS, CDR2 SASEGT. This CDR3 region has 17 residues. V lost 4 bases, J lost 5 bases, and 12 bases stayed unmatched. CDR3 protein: CASSVGVLAGGKNEQYF. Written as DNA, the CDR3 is TGTGCCAGCAGTGTCGGTGTACTAGCGGGAGGAAAAAACGAGCAGTACTTC.

In DNA, the CDR3 is TGTGCCAGCAGTTATCGGACAACCTTACCTTATAGCAATCAGCCCCAGCATTTT. Protein sequence: CASSYRTTLPYSNQPQHF. This chain uses TRBV27 with TRBJ1-5; a possible D gene is TRBD1 (5 bases). Germline V lookup: CDR1 MNHEY, CDR2 SMNVEV (reference sequence). The CDR3 covers 18 residues. The V gene lost 4 bases and the J gene lost 0 bases, with 19 bases spanning the gap.

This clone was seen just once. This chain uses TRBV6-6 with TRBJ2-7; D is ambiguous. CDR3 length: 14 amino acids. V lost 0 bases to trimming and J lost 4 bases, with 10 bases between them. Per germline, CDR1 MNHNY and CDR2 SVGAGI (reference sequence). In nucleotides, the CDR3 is TGTGCCAGCAGTTACTCGGGCAGCCTTTACGAGCAGTACTTC. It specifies CASSYSGSLYEQYF.

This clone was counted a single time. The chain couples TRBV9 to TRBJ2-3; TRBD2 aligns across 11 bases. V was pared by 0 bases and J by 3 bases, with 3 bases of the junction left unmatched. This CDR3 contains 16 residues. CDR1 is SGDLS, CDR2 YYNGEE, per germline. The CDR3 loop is CASSVGASGRTDTQYF. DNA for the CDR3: TGTGCCAGCAGCGTAGGGGCTAGCGGGAGGACAGATACGCAGTATTTT.

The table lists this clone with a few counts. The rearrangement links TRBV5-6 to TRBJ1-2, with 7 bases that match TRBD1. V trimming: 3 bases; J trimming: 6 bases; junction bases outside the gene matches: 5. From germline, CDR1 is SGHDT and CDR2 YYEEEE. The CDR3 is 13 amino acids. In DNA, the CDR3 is TGTGCCAGCAGCTCGGACAGGAACCATGGCTACACCTTC. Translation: CASSSDRNHGYTF.

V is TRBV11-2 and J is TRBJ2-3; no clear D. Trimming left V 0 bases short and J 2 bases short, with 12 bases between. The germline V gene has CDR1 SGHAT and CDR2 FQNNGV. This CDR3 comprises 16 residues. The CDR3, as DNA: TGTGCCAGCAGCTTAGATCATAGAGTAGTCACAGATACGCAGTATTTT. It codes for CASSLDHRVVTDTQYF.

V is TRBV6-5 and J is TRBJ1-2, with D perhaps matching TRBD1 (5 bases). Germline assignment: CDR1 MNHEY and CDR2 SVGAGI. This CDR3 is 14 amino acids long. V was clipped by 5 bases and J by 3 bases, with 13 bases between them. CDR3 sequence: CASSPGEGYYGYTF. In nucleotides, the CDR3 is TGTGCCAGCAGTCCCGGGGAGGGGTACTATGGCTACACCTTC.

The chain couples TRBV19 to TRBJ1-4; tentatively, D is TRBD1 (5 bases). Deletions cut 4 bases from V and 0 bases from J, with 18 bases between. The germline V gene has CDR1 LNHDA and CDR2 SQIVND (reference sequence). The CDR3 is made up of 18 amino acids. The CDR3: CASSTPRAGHSTNEKLFF. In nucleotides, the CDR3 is TGTGCCAGTAGTACTCCTCGGGCAGGGCATTCAACTAATGAAAAACTGTTTTTT.

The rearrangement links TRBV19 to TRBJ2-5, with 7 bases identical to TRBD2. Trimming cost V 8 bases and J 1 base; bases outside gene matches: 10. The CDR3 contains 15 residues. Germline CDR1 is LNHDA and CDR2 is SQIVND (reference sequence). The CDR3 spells CASLWGGLPQETQYF. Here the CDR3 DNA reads TGTGCCAGTCTCTGGGGGGGTTTGCCCCAAGAGACCCAGTACTTC.

The CDR3 region is CASSSQTGGFGNEQFF. The CDR3 DNA reads TGTGCCAGCAGCTCTCAGACAGGGGGCTTTGGGAATGAGCAGTTCTTC. This chain uses TRBV13 with TRBJ2-1, with 10 nucleotides matching TRBD1. Trimming took 4 bases from V and 7 from J; bases not matched to a gene: 10. In germline, CDR1 is PRHDT, CDR2 FYEKMQ (reference sequence). This CDR3 has 16 residues.

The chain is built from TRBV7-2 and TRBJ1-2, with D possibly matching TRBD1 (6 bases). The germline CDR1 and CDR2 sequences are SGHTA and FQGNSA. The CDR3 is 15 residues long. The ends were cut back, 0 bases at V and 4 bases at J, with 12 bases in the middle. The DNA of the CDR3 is TGTGCCAGCAGCTTAGCGGCAGGGGTGAGCTATGGCTACACCTTC. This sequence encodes CASSLAAGVSYGYTF.

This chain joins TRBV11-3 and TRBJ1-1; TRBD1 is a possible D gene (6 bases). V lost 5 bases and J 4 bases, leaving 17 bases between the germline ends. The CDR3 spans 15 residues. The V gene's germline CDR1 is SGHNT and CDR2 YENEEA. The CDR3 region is CASSPTGEGGTEAFF. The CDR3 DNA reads TGTGCCAGCAGCCCTACCGGGGAAGGGGGCACTGAAGCTTTCTTT.

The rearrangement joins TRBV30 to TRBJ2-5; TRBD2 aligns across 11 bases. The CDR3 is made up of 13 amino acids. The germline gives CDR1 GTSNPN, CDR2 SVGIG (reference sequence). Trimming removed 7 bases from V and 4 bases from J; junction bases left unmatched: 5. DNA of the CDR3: TGTGCCTCGGGGACTAGCGGCTTAGAGACCCAGTACTTC. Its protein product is CASGTSGLETQYF.

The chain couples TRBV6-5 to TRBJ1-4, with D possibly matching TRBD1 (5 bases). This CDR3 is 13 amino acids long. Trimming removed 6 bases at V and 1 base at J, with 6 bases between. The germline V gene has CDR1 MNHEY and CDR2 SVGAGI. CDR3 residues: CASSRETNEKLFF. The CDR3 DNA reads TGTGCCAGCAGCAGGGAAACTAATGAAAAACTGTTTTTT.

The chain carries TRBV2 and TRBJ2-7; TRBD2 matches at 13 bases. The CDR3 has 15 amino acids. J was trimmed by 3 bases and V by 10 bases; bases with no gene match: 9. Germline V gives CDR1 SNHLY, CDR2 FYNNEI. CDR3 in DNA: TGTGCCATCGGAGGACTAGCGGGAGTTATCTACGAGCAGTACTTC. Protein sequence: CAIGGLAGVIYEQYF.

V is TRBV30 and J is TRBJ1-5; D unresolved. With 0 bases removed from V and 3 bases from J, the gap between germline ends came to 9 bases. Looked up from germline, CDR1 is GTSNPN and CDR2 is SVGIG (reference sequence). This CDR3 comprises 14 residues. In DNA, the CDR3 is TGTGCCTGGAGTGTCAACAGCAACAATCAGCCCCAGCATTTT. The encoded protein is CAWSVNSNNQPQHF.

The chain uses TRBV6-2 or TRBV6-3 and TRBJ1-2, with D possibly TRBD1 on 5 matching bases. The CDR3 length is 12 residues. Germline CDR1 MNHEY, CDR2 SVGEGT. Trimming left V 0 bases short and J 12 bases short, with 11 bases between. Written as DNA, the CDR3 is TGTGCCAGCAGTTACTCGATCAGGGATCACACCTTC. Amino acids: CASSYSIRDHTF.

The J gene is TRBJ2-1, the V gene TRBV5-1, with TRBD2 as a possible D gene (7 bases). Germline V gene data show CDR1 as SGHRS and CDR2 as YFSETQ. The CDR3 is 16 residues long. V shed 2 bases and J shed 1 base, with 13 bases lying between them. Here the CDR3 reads CASSLYGGASYNEQFF. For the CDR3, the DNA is TGCGCCAGCAGCTTATATGGGGGGGCTTCCTACAATGAGCAGTTCTTC.